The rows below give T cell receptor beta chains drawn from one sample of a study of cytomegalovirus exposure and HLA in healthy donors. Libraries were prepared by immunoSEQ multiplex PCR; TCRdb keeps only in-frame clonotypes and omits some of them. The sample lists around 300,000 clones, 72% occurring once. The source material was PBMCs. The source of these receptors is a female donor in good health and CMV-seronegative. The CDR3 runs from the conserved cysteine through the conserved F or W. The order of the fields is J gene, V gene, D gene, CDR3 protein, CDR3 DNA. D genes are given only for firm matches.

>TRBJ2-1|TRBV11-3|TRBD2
CASSPRTSGLNEQFF
TGTGCCAGCAGCCCTCGGACTAGCGGGCTGAATGAGCAGTTCTTC
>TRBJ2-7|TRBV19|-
CASSTFSGYLDEQYF
TGTGCCAGTAGTACCTTTAGCGGATACCTAGACGAGCAGTACTTC
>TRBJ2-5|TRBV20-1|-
CSALEGEQYF
TGCAGTGCTTTAGAGGGGGAACAGTACTTC
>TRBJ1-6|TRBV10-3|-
CAISPWGGFSDNSPLHF
TGTGCCATCAGTCCCTGGGGGGGTTTTAGTGACAATTCACCCCTCCACTTT
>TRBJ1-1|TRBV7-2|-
CASSFGEYTEAFF
TGTGCCAGCAGCTTCGGGGAGTACACTGAAGCTTTCTTT
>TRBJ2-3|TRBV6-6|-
CASRGGTYPDTQYF
TGTGCCAGCAGGGGGGGAACCTACCCAGATACGCAGTATTTT
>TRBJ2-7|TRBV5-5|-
CASSLRSSYEQYF
TGTGCCAGCAGCTTACGCAGTTCCTACGAGCAGTACTTC
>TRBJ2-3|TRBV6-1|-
CASTLGGFKDTQYF
TGTGCCAGCACCTTGGGAGGTTTTAAGGATACGCAGTATTTT
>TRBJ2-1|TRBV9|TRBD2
CASSVALAGVHEQFF
TGTGCCAGCAGCGTAGCGCTAGCGGGAGTACATGAGCAGTTCTTC
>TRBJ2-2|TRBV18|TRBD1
CASSPGQGRVGELFF
TGTGCCAGCTCACCCGGACAGGGACGGGTCGGGGAGCTGTTTTTT
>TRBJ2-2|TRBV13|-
CASSSGDTGELFF
TGTGCCAGCAGCTCGGGGGACACCGGGGAGCTGTTTTTT
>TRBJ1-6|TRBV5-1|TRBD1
CASGHQTGGESPLHF
TGCGCCAGCGGGCACCAAACAGGGGGAGAGTCACCCCTCCACTTT